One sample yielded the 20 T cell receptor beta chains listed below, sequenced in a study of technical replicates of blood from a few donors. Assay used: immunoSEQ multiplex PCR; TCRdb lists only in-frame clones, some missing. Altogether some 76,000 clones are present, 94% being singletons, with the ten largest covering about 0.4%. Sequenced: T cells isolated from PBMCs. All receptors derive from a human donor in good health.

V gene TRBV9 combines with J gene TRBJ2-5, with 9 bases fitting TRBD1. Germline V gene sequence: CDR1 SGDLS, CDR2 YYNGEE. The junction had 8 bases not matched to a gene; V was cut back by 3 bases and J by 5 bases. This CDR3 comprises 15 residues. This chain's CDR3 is CASSGGTGYMETQYF. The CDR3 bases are TGTGCCAGCAGCGGCGGGACAGGGTATATGGAGACCCAGTACTTC.

CDR3 loop: CASGIQDTQYF. The CDR3, as DNA: TGTGCTAGTGGAATACAGGATACGCAGTATTTT. This rearrangement joins TRBV12-5 to TRBJ2-3; D is ambiguous. V was clipped by 6 bases and J by 6 bases, with 7 bases between them. CDR1 and CDR2 from the germline V gene are LGHNT and FRNRAP. The CDR3 length is 11 residues.

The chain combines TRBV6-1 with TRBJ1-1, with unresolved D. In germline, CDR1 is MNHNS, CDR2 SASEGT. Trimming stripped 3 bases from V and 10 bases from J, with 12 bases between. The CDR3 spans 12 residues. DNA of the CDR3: TGTGCCAGCAGTGAGAGAGCGATCGGAGCTTTCTTT. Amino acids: CASSERAIGAFF.

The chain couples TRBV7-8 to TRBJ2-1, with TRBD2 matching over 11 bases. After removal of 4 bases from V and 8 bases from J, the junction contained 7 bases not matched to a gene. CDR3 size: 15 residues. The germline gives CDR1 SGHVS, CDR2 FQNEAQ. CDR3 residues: CASSSQLAGDHEQFF. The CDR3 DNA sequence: TGTGCCAGCAGCTCACAACTAGCGGGAGATCATGAGCAGTTCTTC.

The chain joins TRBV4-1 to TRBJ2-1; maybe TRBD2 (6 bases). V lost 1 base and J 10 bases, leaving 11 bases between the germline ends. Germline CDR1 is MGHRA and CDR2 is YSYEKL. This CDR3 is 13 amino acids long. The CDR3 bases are TGCGCCAGCAGCCAAGGGGCGGGATGGGAGCAGTTCTTC. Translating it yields CASSQGAGWEQFF.

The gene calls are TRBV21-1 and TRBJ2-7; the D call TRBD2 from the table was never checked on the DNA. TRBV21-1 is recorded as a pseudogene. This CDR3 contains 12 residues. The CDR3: CASEGRTYEQYF. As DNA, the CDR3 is TGTGCCAGCGAGGGCAGAACTTACGAGCAGTACTTC.

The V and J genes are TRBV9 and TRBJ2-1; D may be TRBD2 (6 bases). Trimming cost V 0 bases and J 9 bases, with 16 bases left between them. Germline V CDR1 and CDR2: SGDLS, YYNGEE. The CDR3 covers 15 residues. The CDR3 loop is CASSVGRESVFEQFF. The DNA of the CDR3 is TGTGCCAGCAGCGTAGGGAGGGAGAGCGTTTTTGAGCAGTTCTTC.

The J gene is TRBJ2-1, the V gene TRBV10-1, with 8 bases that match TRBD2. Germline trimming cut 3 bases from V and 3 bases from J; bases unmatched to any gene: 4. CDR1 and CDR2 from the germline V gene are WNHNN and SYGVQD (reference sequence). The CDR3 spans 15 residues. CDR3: CASSETSGDYNEQFF. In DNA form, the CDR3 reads TGCGCCAGCAGTGAAACTAGCGGAGACTACAATGAGCAGTTCTTC.

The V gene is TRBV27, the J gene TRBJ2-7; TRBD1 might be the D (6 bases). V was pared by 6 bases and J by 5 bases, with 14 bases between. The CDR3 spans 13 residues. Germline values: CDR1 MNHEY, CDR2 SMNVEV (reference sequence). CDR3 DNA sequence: TGTGCCAGCAGCCGTAACAGGGAACACGAGCAGTACTTC. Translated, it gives CASSRNREHEQYF.

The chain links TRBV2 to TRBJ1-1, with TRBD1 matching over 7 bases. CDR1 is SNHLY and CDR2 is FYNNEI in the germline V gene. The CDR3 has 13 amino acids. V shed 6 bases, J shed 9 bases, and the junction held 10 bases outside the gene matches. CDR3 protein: CASRRQGGGQAFF. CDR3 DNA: TGTGCCAGCAGACGACAAGGGGGCGGCCAAGCTTTCTTT.

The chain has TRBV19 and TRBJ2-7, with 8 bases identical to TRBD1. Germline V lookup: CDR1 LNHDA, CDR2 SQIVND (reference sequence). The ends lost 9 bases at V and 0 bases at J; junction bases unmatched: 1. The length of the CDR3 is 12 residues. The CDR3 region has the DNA TGTGCCAGCAGGGGGCCCTCCTACGAGCAGTACTTC. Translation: CASRGPSYEQYF.

This CDR3 is CASSLGTSGNPYEQYF. CDR3 DNA: TGTGCCAGCAGCCTTGGGACTAGCGGGAATCCCTACGAGCAGTACTTC. V is TRBV7-9 and J is TRBJ2-7; 13 nucleotides agree with TRBD2. With 5 bases clipped from V and 2 bases from J, the junction kept 6 bases outside the gene matches. The germline V gene has CDR1 SEHNR and CDR2 FQNEAQ (reference sequence). This CDR3 spans 16 amino acids.

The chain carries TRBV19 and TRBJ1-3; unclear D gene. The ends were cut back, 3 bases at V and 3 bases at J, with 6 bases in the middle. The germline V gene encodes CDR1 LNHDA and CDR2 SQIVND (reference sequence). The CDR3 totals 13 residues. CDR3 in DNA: TGTGCCAGTAGTATTCTAGGTGGAAACACCATATATTTT. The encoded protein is CASSILGGNTIYF.

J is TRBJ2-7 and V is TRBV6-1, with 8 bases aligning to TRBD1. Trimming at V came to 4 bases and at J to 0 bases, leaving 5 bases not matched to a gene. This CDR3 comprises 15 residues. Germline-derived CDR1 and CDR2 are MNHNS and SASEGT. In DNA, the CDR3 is TGTGCCAGCAGTGGGGGACAGGTTATCTCCTACGAGCAGTACTTC. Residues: CASSGGQVISYEQYF.

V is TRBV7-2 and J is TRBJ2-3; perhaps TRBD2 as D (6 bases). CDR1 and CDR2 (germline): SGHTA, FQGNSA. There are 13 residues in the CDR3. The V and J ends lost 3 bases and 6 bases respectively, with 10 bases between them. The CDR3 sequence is CASSFGSLDTQYF. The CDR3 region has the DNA TGTGCCAGCAGCTTCGGGAGTTTGGATACGCAGTATTTT.

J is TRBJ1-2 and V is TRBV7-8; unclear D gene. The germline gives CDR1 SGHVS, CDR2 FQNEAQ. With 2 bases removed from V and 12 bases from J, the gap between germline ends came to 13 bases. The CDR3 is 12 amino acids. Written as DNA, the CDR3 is TGTGCCAGCAGCTTACTGACGGTGGGCGACACCTTC. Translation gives CASSLLTVGDTF. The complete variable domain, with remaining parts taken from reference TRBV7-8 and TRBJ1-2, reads GAGVSQSPRYKVAKRGQDVALRCDPISGHVSLFWYQQALGQGPEFLTYFQNEAQLDKSGLPSDRFFAERPEGSVSTLKIQRTQQEDSAVYLCASSLLTVGDTFGSGTRLTVV.

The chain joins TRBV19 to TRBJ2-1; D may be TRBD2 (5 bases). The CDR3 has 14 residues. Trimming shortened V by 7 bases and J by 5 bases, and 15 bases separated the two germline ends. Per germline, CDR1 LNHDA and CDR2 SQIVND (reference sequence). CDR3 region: CASKHRGFHNEQFF. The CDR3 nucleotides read TGTGCCAGTAAACATCGGGGATTCCACAATGAGCAGTTCTTC.

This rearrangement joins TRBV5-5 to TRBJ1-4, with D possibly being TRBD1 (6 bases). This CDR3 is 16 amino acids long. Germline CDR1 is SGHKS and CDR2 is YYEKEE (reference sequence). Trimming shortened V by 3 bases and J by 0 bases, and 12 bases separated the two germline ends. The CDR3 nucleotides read TGTGCCAGCAGCTCGAGGACAGTTGCAACTAATGAAAAACTGTTTTTT. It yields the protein CASSSRTVATNEKLFF.

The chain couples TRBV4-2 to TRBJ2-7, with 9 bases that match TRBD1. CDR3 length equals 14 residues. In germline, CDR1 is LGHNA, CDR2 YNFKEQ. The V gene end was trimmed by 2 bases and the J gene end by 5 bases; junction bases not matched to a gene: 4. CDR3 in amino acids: CASSQTGTGHEQYF. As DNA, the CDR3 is TGTGCCAGCAGCCAAACCGGGACAGGGCACGAGCAGTACTTC.

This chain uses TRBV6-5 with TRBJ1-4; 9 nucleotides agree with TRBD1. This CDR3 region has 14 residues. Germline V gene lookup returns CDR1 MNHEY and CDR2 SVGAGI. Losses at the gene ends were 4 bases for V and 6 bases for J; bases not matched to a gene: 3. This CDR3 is CASSSTGGDEKLFF. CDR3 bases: TGTGCCAGCAGTTCCACAGGGGGCGATGAAAAACTGTTTTTT.